These T cell receptor beta chains were read from a single sample in a study of T cell responses to AZD1222 COVID-19 vaccine. Sequenced by immunoSEQ multiplex PCR; TCRdb stores in-frame clones only, minus some. The table records around 150,000 clones, around 90% of them present only once. The specimen was peripheral blood, collected 28 days after the second AZD1222 dose. The receptor set was obtained from an adult who received the AZD1222 COVID-19 vaccine. CDR3s include the opening cysteine and the closing phenylalanine or tryptophan.

j_call v_call cdr3_aa
TRBJ1-5 TRBV7-2 CASSLAWGQHQPQHF
TRBJ2-7 TRBV3-1/TRBV3-2 CASSQGYGPRAEQYF
TRBJ2-7 TRBV28 CASSSGFLDTYSYEQYF
TRBJ2-7 TRBV10-3 CAISERQITYEQYF
TRBJ1-6 TRBV19 CASSMGTAYNSPLHF
TRBJ2-1 TRBV19 CASSTTGGAGDEQFF
TRBJ1-5 TRBV2 CASSDAGQKNNQPQHF
TRBJ1-6 TRBV27 CASSFPKSPLHF
TRBJ2-1 TRBV5-1 CASSLILAGDNEQFF
TRBJ1-6 TRBV2 CASTRRVPNSPLHF
TRBJ1-1 TRBV6-5 CASTASEGANTEAFF
TRBJ1-3 TRBV5-1 CASSLAGGRSDTIYF
TRBJ1-2 TRBV15 CATSRGTGRNYGYTF
TRBJ2-2 TRBV5-1 CASSLGTGGTGELFF
TRBJ2-7 TRBV5-5 CASSLGRTYEQYF
TRBJ1-6 TRBV3-1/TRBV3-2 CASSLLGTGPNSPLHF
TRBJ1-3 TRBV7-8 CASSQAGIAGNTIYF
TRBJ1-1 TRBV27 CASSLGTVYGTEAFF
TRBJ2-5 TRBV2 CASTSESGQETQYF
TRBJ1-1 TRBV11-2 CASSLGVLAEAFF
TRBJ2-7 TRBV4-1 CASSPVGGYSYEQYF
TRBJ1-6 TRBV7-3 CASRFSLNSPLHF
TRBJ2-7 TRBV19 CASTPGQGAYEQYF
TRBJ2-1 TRBV10-3 CAISESTPKTGAYNEQFF
TRBJ1-2 TRBV5-5 CASSLTRAPYGYTF
TRBJ1-2 TRBV6-1 CASSEGLRTGRGYTF
TRBJ1-1 TRBV11-2 CASSLMDRRTEAFF
TRBJ1-2 TRBV6-1 CASSERGGFYGYTF
TRBJ1-1 TRBV10-2 CASSILGGLNTEAFF
TRBJ2-7 TRBV7-9 CASSLPPPAQGYEQYF
TRBJ2-7 TRBV12-5 CASGLGVGPGEQYF
TRBJ2-1 TRBV3-1/TRBV3-2 CASSQEGGVLVLF
TRBJ2-3 TRBV7-9 CASSLGDPANTQYF
TRBJ1-5 TRBV13 CASSSGQGDQPQHF
TRBJ2-1 TRBV29-1 CSVVGGGGQFF
TRBJ2-3 TRBV6-6 CASSYVRGGTDTQYF
TRBJ1-1 TRBV4-2 CASSQDRVREAFF
TRBJ1-2 TRBV7-9 CASSPGRFLGYGYTF
TRBJ2-7 TRBV10-1 CASSQDRGLDEQYF
TRBJ1-5 TRBV30 CAWKERLGTNQPQHF
TRBJ2-7 TRBV18 CASSDGLLFSSYEQYF